One sample yielded the 12 T cell receptor beta chains listed below, sequenced in a study of cytomegalovirus exposure and HLA in healthy donors. Amplification used 60 Vbeta primers and 13 Jbeta primers. Repertoires were generated with immunoSEQ multiplex PCR, while TCRdb's copy carries only in-frame clones and drops some. The table records about 160,000 clones, around 84% of them present only once. Material: PBMCs. The receptors come from a male donor in good health and CMV-seropositive.

The genes are TRBV5-6 and TRBJ1-1; D possibly corresponds to TRBD1 (5 bases). Deletions cut 0 bases from V and 0 bases from J, with 6 bases between. The CDR3 contains 14 residues. Germline V lookup: CDR1 SGHDT, CDR2 YYEEEE. CDR3 sequence: CASSLGQMNTEAFF. The CDR3 DNA reads as TGTGCCAGCAGCTTGGGACAGATGAACACTGAAGCTTTCTTT.

There are a few counts of this clone. The J gene is TRBJ2-2, the V gene TRBV2; TRBD2 agrees at 9 bases. Germline CDR1 and CDR2: SNHLY and FYNNEI. CDR3 size: 17 residues. Germline trimming cut 7 bases from V and 0 bases from J; bases unmatched to any gene: 9. CDR3 nucleotides: TGTGCCAGCACTAAGACTAGCGGAACGCCGAACACCGGGGAGCTGTTTTTT. Its protein is CASTKTSGTPNTGELFF. Complete variable domain (other parts from reference TRBV2 and TRBJ2-2): EPEVTQTPSHQVTQMGQEVILRCVPISNHLYFYWYRQILGQKVEFLVSFYNNEISEKSEIFDDQFSVERPDGSNFTLKIRSTKLEDSAMYFCASTKTSGTPNTGELFFGEGSRLTVL.

The rearrangement joins TRBV6-6 to TRBJ1-6; 8 nucleotides line up with TRBD1. Trimming cost V 5 bases and J 7 bases; bases outside gene matches: 7. This CDR3 region has 15 residues. Looked up from germline, CDR1 is MNHNY and CDR2 is SVGAGI (reference sequence). The DNA of the CDR3 is TGTGCCAGCAGTACCCGGACAGGGCCCAATTCACCCCTCCACTTT. Protein sequence: CASSTRTGPNSPLHF.

The chain employs TRBV25-1 and TRBJ2-7; D unresolved. V was pared by 2 bases and J by 7 bases, with 12 bases between. The CDR3 has 13 residues. CDR1 is MGHDK and CDR2 is SYGVNS in the germline V gene. The CDR3 protein is CASSEVSSGEQYF. CDR3 coding DNA: TGTGCCAGCAGTGAAGTTAGCAGTGGGGAGCAGTACTTC.

There are a few counts of this clone. The chain is built from TRBV5-8 and TRBJ2-1; 8 nucleotides align to TRBD2. The CDR3 sequence is 18 residues long. The V and J ends lost 3 bases and 1 base, in that order; junction bases with no gene match: 12. Looked up from germline, CDR1 is SGHTS and CDR2 is YDEGEE. CDR3 nucleotides: TGTGCCAGCAGCTGGGCCTTCCTAGCGGGCCGGTCCTACAATGAGCAGTTCTTC. This codes for CASSWAFLAGRSYNEQFF.

The gene calls are TRBV11-3 and TRBJ2-5; D possibly corresponds to TRBD1 (7 bases). Trimming took 0 bases from V and 5 from J, leaving 16 bases between them. Germline V CDR1 and CDR2: SGHNT, YENEEA. This CDR3 has 16 amino acids. The CDR3 DNA follows: TGTGCCAGCAGCTTAGATCGCGGGACAGCCGGGGAGACCCAGTACTTC. Translated: CASSLDRGTAGETQYF.

The rearrangement uses TRBV19 and TRBJ2-1; unclear D gene. Between the trimmed V and J ends, which lost 2 bases and 1 base, there was a span of 9 bases. The CDR3 sequence is 15 residues long. Germline values: CDR1 LNHDA, CDR2 SQIVND (reference sequence). The chain's CDR3 is CASSISRVSYNEQFF. The CDR3 DNA follows: TGTGCCAGTAGTATATCTCGAGTATCCTACAATGAGCAGTTCTTC. Looking up the rest from reference TRBV19 and TRBJ2-1 gives the full variable domain: DGGITQSPKYLFRKEGQNVTLSCEQNLNHDAMYWYRQDPGQGLRLIYYSQIVNDFQKGDIAEGYSVSREKKESFPLTVTSAQKNPTAFYLCASSISRVSYNEQFFGPGTRLTVL.

The chain carries TRBV15 and TRBJ1-6; a weak D match, TRBD1 (6 bases). The CDR3 is 15 residues long. Germline lookup yields CDR1 LNHNV and CDR2 YYDKDF (reference sequence). V was clipped by 0 bases and J by 9 bases, with 12 bases between them. The CDR3 loop is CATSRDPRGGSPLHF. Here the CDR3 DNA reads TGTGCCACCAGCAGAGACCCCAGGGGTGGTTCACCCCTCCACTTT.

The gene calls are TRBV27 and TRBJ2-7, with D possibly matching TRBD1 (6 bases). The CDR3 is 16 amino acids. Germline-derived CDR1 and CDR2 are MNHEY and SMNVEV (reference sequence). V lost 3 bases and J lost 6, with 21 bases in between. The CDR3 sequence: CASSFDEGTFRVEQYF. The CDR3 bases are TGTGCCAGCAGTTTCGACGAAGGGACATTTAGGGTCGAGCAGTACTTC.

V usage is TRBV13 and J usage is TRBJ2-3, with D perhaps matching TRBD2 (5 bases). Per the germline V gene, CDR1 is PRHDT and CDR2 is FYEKMQ (reference sequence). The CDR3 contains 15 residues. V lost 5 bases and J 0 bases, leaving 12 bases between the germline ends. The CDR3 reads CASSTRTGSTDTQYF. The CDR3 DNA reads TGTGCCAGCAGCACACGGACTGGGAGCACAGATACGCAGTATTTT.

The chain carries TRBV7-2 and TRBJ1-2; D is perhaps TRBD1 (6 bases). The CDR3 consists of 14 residues. V lost 6 bases and J lost 5, with 16 bases in between. Germline CDR1 and CDR2: SGHTA and FQGNSA. CDR3 nucleotide sequence: TGTGCCAGCAGATCAGGGGCGAGTGGGTATGGCTACACCTTC. This encodes CASRSGASGYGYTF.

This rearrangement joins TRBV6-5 to TRBJ1-1; TRBD1 is a possible D gene (5 bases). The germline V and J ends were trimmed by 2 bases and 2 bases, with 9 bases remaining between them. This CDR3 is 14 amino acids long. CDR1 MNHEY and CDR2 SVGAGI come from the germline V gene. Written as DNA, the CDR3 is TGTGCCAGCAGTTACGGGGCAGTCAACACTGAAGCTTTCTTT. Protein: CASSYGAVNTEAFF.